This T cell receptor beta chain was sequenced for a study of early T cells in non-severe SARS-CoV-2 infection. At the level of the study: Whole-blood bulk RNA, unsorted, was sequenced, and chains were unpaired.

Ten or more counts support this clonotype. V dropped 4 bases and J dropped 4; count of bases not matched to a gene: 4. This CDR3 region has 15 residues. Researchers tagged individual cDNA molecules with unique molecular identifiers. Each CDR3 protein is one row after TCRdb ran MiXCR on the 5' RACE reads. The table records roughly 45,000 distinct CDR3 sequences, 11% of them present only once. This chain uses TRBV12-3 or TRBV12-4 with TRBJ1-5, with TRBD1 matching over 10 bases. The receptor's source is an adult who was a healthcare worker with PCR-confirmed SARS-CoV-2 infection or an uninfected control (not recorded which). The specimen sequenced was whole blood. In nucleotides, the CDR3 is TGTGCCAGCAGTTCGACAGGGGGCGGAAATCAGCCCCAGCATTTT. Its translation is CASSSTGGGNQPQHF.